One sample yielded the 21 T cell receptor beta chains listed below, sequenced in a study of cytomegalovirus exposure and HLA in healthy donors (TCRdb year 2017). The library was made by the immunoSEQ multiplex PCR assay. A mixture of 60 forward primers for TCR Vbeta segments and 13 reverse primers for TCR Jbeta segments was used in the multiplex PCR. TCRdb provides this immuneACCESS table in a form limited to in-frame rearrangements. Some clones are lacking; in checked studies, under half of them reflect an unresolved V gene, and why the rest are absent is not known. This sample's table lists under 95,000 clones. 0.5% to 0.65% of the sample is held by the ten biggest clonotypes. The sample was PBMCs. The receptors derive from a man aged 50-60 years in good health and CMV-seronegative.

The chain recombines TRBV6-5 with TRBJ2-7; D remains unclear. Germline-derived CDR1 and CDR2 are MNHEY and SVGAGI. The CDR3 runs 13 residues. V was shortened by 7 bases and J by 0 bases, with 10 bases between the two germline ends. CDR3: CASKQDNSYEQYF. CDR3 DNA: TGTGCCAGCAAACAAGACAACTCCTACGAGCAGTACTTC.

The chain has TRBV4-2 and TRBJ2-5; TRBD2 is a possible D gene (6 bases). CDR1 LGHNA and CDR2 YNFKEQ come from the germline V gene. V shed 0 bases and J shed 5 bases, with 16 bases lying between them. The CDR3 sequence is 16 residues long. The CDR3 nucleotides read TGTGCCAGCAGCCAAGATATCAGCGACCGGGGGGAGACCCAGTACTTC. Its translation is CASSQDISDRGETQYF.

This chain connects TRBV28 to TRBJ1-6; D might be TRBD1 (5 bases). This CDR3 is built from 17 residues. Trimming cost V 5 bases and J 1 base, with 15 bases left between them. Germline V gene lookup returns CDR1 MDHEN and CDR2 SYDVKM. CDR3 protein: CASSAWGGGSYNSPLHF. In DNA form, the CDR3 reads TGTGCCAGCAGTGCCTGGGGGGGTGGGTCCTATAATTCACCCCTCCACTTT. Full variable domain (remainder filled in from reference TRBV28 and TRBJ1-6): DVKVTQSSRYLVKRTGEKVFLECVQDMDHENMFWYRQDPGLGLRLIYFSYDVKMKEKGDIPEGYSVSREKKERFSLILESASTNQTSMYLCASSAWGGGSYNSPLHFGNGTRLTVT.

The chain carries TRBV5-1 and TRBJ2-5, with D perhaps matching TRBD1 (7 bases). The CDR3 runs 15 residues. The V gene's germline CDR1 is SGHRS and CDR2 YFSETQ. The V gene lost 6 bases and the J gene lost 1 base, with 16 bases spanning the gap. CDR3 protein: CASKHQGGSQETQYF. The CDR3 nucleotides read TGCGCCAGCAAGCATCAGGGGGGATCCCAAGAGACCCAGTACTTC.

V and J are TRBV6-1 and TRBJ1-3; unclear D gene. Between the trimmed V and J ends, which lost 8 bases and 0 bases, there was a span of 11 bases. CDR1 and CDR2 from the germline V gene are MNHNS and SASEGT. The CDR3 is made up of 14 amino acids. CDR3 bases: TGTGCCAGCGGGGAGGGCCTCTCTGGAAACACCATATATTTT. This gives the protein CASGEGLSGNTIYF.

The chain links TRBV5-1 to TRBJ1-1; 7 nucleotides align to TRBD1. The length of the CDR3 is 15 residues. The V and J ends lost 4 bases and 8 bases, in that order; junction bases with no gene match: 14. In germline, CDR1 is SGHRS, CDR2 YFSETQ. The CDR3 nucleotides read TGCGCCAGCAGCCTTGGATCGACAGGGAGTAGGGAAGCTTTCTTT. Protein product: CASSLGSTGSREAFF.

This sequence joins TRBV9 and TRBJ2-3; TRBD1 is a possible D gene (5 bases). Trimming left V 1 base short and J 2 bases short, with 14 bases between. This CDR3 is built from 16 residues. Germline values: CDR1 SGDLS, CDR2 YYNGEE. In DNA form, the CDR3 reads TGTGCCAGCAGCGTAAGCCGGCAGGGAAACACAGATACGCAGTATTTT. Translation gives CASSVSRQGNTDTQYF.

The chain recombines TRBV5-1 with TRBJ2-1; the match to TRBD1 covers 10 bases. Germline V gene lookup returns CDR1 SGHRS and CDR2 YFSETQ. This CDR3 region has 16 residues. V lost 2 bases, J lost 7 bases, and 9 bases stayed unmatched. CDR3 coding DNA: TGCGCCAGCAGCTTCCTCCTCCCGGGACAGGGGAATGAGCAGTTCTTC. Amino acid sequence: CASSFLLPGQGNEQFF. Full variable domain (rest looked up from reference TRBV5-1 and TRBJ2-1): KAGVTQTPRYLIKTRGQQVTLSCSPISGHRSVSWYQQTPGQGLQFLFEYFSETQRNKGNFPGRFSGRQFSNSRSEMNVSTLELGDSALYLCASSFLLPGQGNEQFFGPGTRLTVL.

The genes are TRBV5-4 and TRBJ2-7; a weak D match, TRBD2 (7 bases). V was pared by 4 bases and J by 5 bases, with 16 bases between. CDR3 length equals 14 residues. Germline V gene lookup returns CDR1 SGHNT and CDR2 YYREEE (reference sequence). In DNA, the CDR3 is TGTGCCAGCAGCCCCTGGGGGGGGGCAAACGAGCAGTACTTC. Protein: CASSPWGGANEQYF.

This chain's CDR3 is CASSPRNPNTEAFF. As DNA, the CDR3 is TGTGCCAGCTCACCCAGAAATCCTAACACTGAAGCTTTCTTT. The chain employs TRBV18 and TRBJ1-1; D ambiguous. The CDR3 runs to 14 residues. Trimming took off 3 bases at V and 2 bases at J, with 10 bases between the two ends. The germline CDR1 and CDR2 sequences are KGHSH and LQKENI.

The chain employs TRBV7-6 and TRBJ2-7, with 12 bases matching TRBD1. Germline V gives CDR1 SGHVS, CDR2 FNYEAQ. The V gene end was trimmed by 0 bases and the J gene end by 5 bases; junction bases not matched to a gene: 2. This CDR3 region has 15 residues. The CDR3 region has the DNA TGTGCCAGCAGCTTAGCGGGACAGGGGGCAAACGAGCAGTACTTC. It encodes CASSLAGQGANEQYF.

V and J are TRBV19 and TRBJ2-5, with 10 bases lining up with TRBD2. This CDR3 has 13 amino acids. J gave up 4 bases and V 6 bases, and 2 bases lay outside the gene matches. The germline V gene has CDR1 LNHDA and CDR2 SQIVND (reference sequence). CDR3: CASSTSGAETQYF. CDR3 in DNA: TGTGCCAGTAGCACTAGCGGGGCAGAGACCCAGTACTTC.

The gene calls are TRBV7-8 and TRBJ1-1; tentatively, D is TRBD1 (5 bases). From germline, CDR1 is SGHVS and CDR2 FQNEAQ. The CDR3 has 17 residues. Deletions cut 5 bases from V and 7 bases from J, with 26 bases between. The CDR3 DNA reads TGTGCCAGCAGCCCGCGGCCTTTCGTTGGGGGACTCAATGAAGCTTTCTTT. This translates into CASSPRPFVGGLNEAFF.

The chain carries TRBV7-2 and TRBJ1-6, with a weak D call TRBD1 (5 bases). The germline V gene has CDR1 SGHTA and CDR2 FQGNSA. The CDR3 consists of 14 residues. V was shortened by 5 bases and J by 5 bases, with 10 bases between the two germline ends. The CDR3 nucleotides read TGTGCCAGCAGCCCGCAGGGCGATAATTCACCCCTCCACTTT. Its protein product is CASSPQGDNSPLHF.

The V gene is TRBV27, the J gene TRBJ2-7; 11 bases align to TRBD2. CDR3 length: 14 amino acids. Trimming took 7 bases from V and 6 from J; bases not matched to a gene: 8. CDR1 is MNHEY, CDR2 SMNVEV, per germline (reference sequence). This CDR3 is CASTLRGTSGEQYF. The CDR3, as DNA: TGTGCCAGCACCCTGCGTGGGACTAGCGGCGAGCAGTACTTC.

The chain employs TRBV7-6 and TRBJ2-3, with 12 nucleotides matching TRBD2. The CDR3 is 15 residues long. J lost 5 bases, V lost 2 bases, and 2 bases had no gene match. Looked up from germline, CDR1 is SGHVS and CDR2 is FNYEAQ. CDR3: CASSLRTSGVDTQYF. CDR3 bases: TGTGCCAGCAGCTTAAGGACTAGCGGGGTAGATACGCAGTATTTT.

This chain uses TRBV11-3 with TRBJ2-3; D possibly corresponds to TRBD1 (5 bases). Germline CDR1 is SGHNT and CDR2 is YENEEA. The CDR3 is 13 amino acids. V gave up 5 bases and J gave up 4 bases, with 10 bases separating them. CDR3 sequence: CASSQKGADTQYF. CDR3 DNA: TGTGCCAGCAGCCAAAAAGGGGCAGATACGCAGTATTTT.

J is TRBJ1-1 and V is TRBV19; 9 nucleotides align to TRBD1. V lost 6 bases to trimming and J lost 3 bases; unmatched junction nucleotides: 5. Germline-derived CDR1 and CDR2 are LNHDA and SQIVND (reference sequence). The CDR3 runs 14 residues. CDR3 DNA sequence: TGTGCCAGTAGAAAGAGGGACAGGGACACTGAAGCTTTCTTT. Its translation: CASRKRDRDTEAFF.

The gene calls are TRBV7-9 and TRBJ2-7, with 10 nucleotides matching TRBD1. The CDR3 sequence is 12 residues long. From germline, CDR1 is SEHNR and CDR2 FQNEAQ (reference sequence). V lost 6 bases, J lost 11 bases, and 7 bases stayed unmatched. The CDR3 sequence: CASRTGGQGEYF. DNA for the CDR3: TGTGCCAGCAGGACAGGGGGCCAGGGGGAGTACTTC.

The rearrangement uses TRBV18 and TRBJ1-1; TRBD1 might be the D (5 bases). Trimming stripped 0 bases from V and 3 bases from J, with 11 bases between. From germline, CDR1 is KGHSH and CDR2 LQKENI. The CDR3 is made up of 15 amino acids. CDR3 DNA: TGTGCCAGCTCACCACCGGGGGGGGAGGACACTGAAGCTTTCTTT. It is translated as CASSPPGGEDTEAFF.

The CDR3 DNA is TGTGCCAGTAGCGACCCGGGACAGCTGAACACCGGGGAGCTGTTTTTT. As protein: CASSDPGQLNTGELFF. The rearrangement links TRBV19 to TRBJ2-2, with 7 bases identical to TRBD1. J lost 1 base, V lost 6 bases, and 8 bases had no gene match. Germline CDR1 LNHDA, CDR2 SQIVND (reference sequence). The CDR3 sequence is 16 residues long.